The TCR beta chain described here comes from a study of pediatric ulcerative colitis. Study summary: Most patients had pancolitis, and two had left-sided colitis. Whole-study findings and limits: A couple of patients had blood samples with substantially reduced template counts. No controls had the two rectal clonotypes shared by ulcerative colitis patients. Compared with controls, ulcerative colitis showed greater blood-rectum clone sharing.

Rectal tissue came from one to two pinch biopsies taken at colonoscopy. Germline loops: CDR1 SNHLY, CDR2 FYNNEI. This CDR3 spans 13 amino acids. V was clipped by 6 bases and J by 2 bases, with 8 bases between them. Sequencing used immunoSEQ multiplex PCR; TCRdb keeps in-frame clones, though not all of them. The repertoire holds tens of thousands of clones, about 81% seen once, with 1.1% in the top ten. In regard to this clone: Its antigen is not identified.

The J gene is TRBJ2-1, the V gene TRBV2, with D uncertain. Sequenced material: gut tissue. The receptor was derived from a boy aged 5-17 years with mild ulcerative colitis. DNA of the CDR3: TGTGCCAGCAGCTCCGACCCCTACAATGAGCAGTTCTTC. Amino acids: CASSSDPYNEQFF.